This T cell receptor (beta chain) was observed in a study of T cells in Graves' hyperthyroidism and ophthalmopathy. Patients aged 18 to 65 had newly diagnosed hyperthyroidism lasting under 2 months. Diagnostic decisions used clinical symptoms, serum thyroxine and TRAb, thyroid ultrasound and orbital computed tomography. CDR1 and CDR2 (germline): DFQATT, SNEGSKA (reference sequence). This CDR3 has 10 residues. Study observations and caveats: Blood shared most expanded thyroid clonotypes above 0.001. A model built on 13 V-J features separated ophthalmopathy from stable hyperthyroidism.

Amplification of TCR beta CDR3 regions used RNA as the template. The TCR CDR3 was amplified in a first-round RT-PCR using the HTBI primer set. A single record per CDR3 protein comes from TCRdb applying MiXCR to the multiplex PCR reads. The table has approximately 420,000 distinct CDR3 sequences, 15% seen once; the top ten hold about 33%. This clonotype was picked up a small number of times. The antigen is unknown. Mismatch with germline at one junction end may stem from a read error. The chain links TRBV20-1 to TRBJ1-1; maybe TRBD1 (6 bases). Sequenced material: blood. The TCR originated in a woman aged 25 to 39 with Graves' hyperthyroidism. CDR3 region: CSARADRGLF. The CDR3 bases are TGCAGTGCTAGAGCGGACAGAGGCCTCTTT.